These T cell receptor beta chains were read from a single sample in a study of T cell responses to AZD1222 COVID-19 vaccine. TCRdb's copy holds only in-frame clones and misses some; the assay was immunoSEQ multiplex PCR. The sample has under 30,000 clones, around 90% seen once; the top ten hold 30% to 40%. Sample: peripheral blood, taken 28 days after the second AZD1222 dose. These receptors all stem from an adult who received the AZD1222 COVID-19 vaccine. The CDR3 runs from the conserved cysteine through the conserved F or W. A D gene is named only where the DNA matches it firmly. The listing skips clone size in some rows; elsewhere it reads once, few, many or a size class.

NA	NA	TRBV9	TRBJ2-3	TGTGCCAGCAGCGCGGGACCCCTGAGGGATACGCAGTATTTT	CASSAGPLRDTQYF
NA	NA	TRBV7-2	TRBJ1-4	TGTGCCAGCAGCAAACGGACAGACGAAAAACTGTTTTTT	CASSKRTDEKLFF
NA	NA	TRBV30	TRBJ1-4	TGTGCCTGGAGCGTGGGTAATGTTGCAACTAATGAAAAACTGTTTTTT	CAWSVGNVATNEKLFF
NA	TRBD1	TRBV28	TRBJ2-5	TGTGCCAGCAGGCGACAGGGGCAAGAGACCCAGTACTTC	CASRRQGQETQYF
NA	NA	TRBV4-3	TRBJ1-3	TGCGCCAGCAGCCAAGATTGGGGGGGGCCTGGAAACACCATATATTTT	CASSQDWGGPGNTIYF
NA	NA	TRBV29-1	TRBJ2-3	TGCAGCGTCCCCTACCACCAGGGAGATACGCAGTATTTT	CSVPYHQGDTQYF
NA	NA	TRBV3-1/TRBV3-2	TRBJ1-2	TGTGCCAGCAGGGAAGGGGAGAGCTATGGCTACACCTTC	CASREGESYGYTF
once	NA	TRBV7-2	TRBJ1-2	TGTGCCAGCAGCCCCCAGGGGTATGGCTACACCTTC	CASSPQGYGYTF
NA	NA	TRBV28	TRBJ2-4	TGTGCCACCACAGCGGGAGCCAAAAACATTCAGTACTTC	CATTAGAKNIQYF
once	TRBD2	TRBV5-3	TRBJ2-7	TGTGCCAGAAGCTTAATAGCGGGAGCCTACGAGCAGTACTTC	CARSLIAGAYEQYF
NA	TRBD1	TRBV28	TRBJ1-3	TGTGCCAGCAGTTCCGGGACAGTCTCTGGAAACACCATATATTTT	CASSSGTVSGNTIYF
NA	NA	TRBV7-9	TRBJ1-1	TGTGCCAGCAGCCCTCGGGGGGCGTTCACTGAAGCTTTCTTT	CASSPRGAFTEAFF
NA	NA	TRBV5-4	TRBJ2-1	TGTGCCAGCAGCTTGATAGGTATACTGGGTGAGCAGTTCTTC	CASSLIGILGEQFF
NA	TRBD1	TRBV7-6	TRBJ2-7	TGTGCCAGCAGCTCCTACAGGGGGAGGTGGTACGAGCAGTACTTC	CASSSYRGRWYEQYF
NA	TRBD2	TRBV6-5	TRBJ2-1	TGTGCCAGCAGTTACTCGGCTAGCGGGAGGGGTGAGCAGTTCTTC	CASSYSASGRGEQFF
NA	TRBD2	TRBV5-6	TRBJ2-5	TGTGCCAGCAGCTCCGGGACTACGCAAGAGACCCAGTACTTC	CASSSGTTQETQYF
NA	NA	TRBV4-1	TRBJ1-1	TGCGCCAGCAGCCAAGATCCGGCGAACACTGAAGCTTTCTTT	CASSQDPANTEAFF
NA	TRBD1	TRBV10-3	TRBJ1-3	TGTGCCATTACGGACAGGGGGCCGGCTGGAAACACCATATATTTT	CAITDRGPAGNTIYF
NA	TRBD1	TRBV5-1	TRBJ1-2	TGCGCCAGCAGCTCCCAGGGGGCCGGGGATGGCTACACCTTC	CASSSQGAGDGYTF
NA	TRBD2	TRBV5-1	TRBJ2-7	TGCGCCAGCAGCTTAGGGACTAGCACGTCCGAGCAGTACTTC	CASSLGTSTSEQYF
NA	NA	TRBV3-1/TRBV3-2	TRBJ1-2	TGTGCCAGCAGCCACGGGACAAGGATGCTTGGCTACACCTTC	CASSHGTRMLGYTF
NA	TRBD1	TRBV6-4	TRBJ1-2	TGTGCCAGCAGTAAGGACGGGACAGGGGCTAACTATGGCTACACCTTC	CASSKDGTGANYGYTF
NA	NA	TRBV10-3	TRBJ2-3	TGTGCCATCAGTGAGAGGAACCCTAGCACAGATACGCAGTATTTT	CAISERNPSTDTQYF
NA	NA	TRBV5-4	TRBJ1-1	TGTGCCAGCAGCGGTAAGGGAGCCGCCAACACTGAAGCTTTCTTT	CASSGKGAANTEAFF
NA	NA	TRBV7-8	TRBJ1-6	TGTGCCAGCAGCTTATGGACAGATCGTAATTCACCCCTCCACTTT	CASSLWTDRNSPLHF
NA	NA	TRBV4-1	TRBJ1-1	TGCGCCAGCAGCCTGAGACCCGCAACTGGCACTGAAGCTTTCTTT	CASSLRPATGTEAFF
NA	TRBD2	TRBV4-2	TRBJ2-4	TGTGCCAGCAGCCAAGGGACTAGCGGGTCCGAAAACATTCAGTACTTC	CASSQGTSGSENIQYF
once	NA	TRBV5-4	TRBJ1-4	TGTGCCAGCAGCTTGCGGGGGGGGGATGAAAAACTGTTTTTT	CASSLRGGDEKLFF
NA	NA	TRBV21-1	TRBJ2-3	TGTGCCAGCAGCAAATTCGGGCGGGAGGTTCCTAGCACAGATACGCAGTATTTT	CASSKFGREVPSTDTQYF
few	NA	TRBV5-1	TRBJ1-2	TGCGCCAGCAGAACAGCCACCACTAACTATGGCTACACCTTC	CASRTATTNYGYTF
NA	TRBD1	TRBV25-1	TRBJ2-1	TGTGCCAGCGGAGGACAGGGCTCCTACAATGAGCAGTTCTTC	CASGGQGSYNEQFF
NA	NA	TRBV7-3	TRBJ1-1	TGTGCCAGCAGCTTAAACAGCGGGCCCGGCACTGAAGCTTTCTTT	CASSLNSGPGTEAFF
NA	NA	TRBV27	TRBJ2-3	TGTGCCAGCAGTTTTCGGGAGAGCACAGATACGCAGTATTTT	CASSFRESTDTQYF
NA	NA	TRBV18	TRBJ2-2	TGTGCCAGCTCACCGGGGACTCGAGGGACCGGGGAGCTGTTTTTT	CASSPGTRGTGELFF
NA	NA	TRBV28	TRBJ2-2	TGTGCCAGCAGTTTAAAGCGTAACAGGGTTTTTTTTCACACCGGGGAGCTGTTTTTT	CASSLKRNRVFFHTGELFF
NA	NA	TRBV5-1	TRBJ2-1	TGCGCCAGCAGCTTCACAGAATCTGGGGATGAGCAGTTCTTC	CASSFTESGDEQFF
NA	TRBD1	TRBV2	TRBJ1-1	TGTGCCAGCAGGGCCTTACCTTACAGGGGATACACTGAAGCTTTCTTT	CASRALPYRGYTEAFF
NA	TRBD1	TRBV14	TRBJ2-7	TGTGCCAGCAGCCCCGGGACAGGGGTGTCCTACGAGCAGTACTTC	CASSPGTGVSYEQYF
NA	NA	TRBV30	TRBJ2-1	TGTGCCTGGGCTGGGGGTGGTGGTGAGCAGTTCTTC	CAWAGGGGEQFF
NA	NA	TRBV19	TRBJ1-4	TGTGCCAGTGGGCCCTCGACGGGGAGGCTGTTTTTT	CASGPSTGRLFF
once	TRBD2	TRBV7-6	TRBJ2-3	TGTGCCAGCAGCTCCTTCGGGACTAGCGCAGATACGCAGTATTTT	CASSSFGTSADTQYF
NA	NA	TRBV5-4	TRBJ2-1	TGTGCCAGCACTCACCGGGACAAAGACAATGAGCAGTTCTTC	CASTHRDKDNEQFF
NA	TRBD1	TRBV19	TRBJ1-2	TGTGCCAGTAGTACTACCGCCTCGGCAGGGGGCGTCGGCTATGGCTACACCTTC	CASSTTASAGGVGYGYTF